This TCR beta chain was captured by sequencing in a study of glioma-infiltrating T cells. At the level of the study: Samples included WHO grade II oligodendrogliomas or astrocytomas and initial-diagnosis grade IV glioblastomas. Findings and caveats of the study: Shared blood CDR3 signature motifs marked patients with low tissue-blood divergence. Only very few CDR3 sequences appeared in both tissue and blood.

The iRepertoire nested amplicon-rescue multiplex PCR amplified TCR alpha and beta CDR3s from RNA. TCRdb reprocessed the multiplex PCR reads with MiXCR, giving one entry per CDR3 protein. Of a few hundred thousand distinct CDR3 sequences listed, about two fifths are singletons. As to this clonotype: What it binds is not known.

The length of the CDR3 is 14 residues. Germline V gene lookup returns CDR1 SGHTA and CDR2 FQGNSA. The V end was cut by 7 bases, the J end by 0 bases, with 13 bases between. V usage is TRBV7-2 and J usage is TRBJ2-7; D perhaps matches TRBD2 (6 bases). This receptor was taken from a human donor with low-grade glioma or glioblastoma, undergoing nonglioma brain surgery, or in good health (not recorded which). Sequenced input: glioma tissue, nonneoplastic brain tissue, or PBMCs (not recorded which). The CDR3 spells CASTTTSSSYEQYF. The CDR3 DNA reads TGTGCCAGCACGACGACTAGTAGCTCCTACGAGCAGTACTTC.